This T cell receptor (beta chain) was recorded in a study of blood T cell repertoires in COVID-19. At the level of the study: COVID-19 samples, acute and convalescent, were from the United States, Italy and Spain. The cDNA or gDNA used as material had been derived from T cells, B-cell-depleted T cells, or PBMCs.

V was shortened by 2 bases and J by 7 bases, with 17 bases between the two germline ends. CDR1 LGHDT and CDR2 YNNKEL come from the germline V gene (reference sequence). This CDR3 spans 15 amino acids. Measured with immunoSEQ multiplex PCR; TCRdb has only the in-frame clones, and not every one. The data hold over 200,000 clones, with roughly 90% observed a single time. The sequencing sample was made of peripheral blood. The chain uses TRBV3-1 (or the pseudogene TRBV3-2) and TRBJ1-2; D is ambiguous. This TCR derives from a man aged 35-49 years with active or convalescent COVID-19. The CDR3 DNA reads TGTGCCAGCAGCCAAATGTTCTCGAGCTCGGGTGGCTACACCTTC. Translating it yields CASSQMFSSSGGYTF.